This TCR beta chain was sequenced in a study of blood T cell repertoires in COVID-19. The V gene lost 5 bases and the J gene lost 6 bases, with 11 bases spanning the gap. The CDR3 covers 12 residues. From germline, CDR1 is MDHEN and CDR2 SYDVKM. This clone was found a few times. Produced via immunoSEQ multiplex PCR; TCRdb's table is partial and in-frame only. The sample records about 140,000 clones, 77% being singletons. This chain joins TRBV28 and TRBJ2-7; no clear D. The TCR comes from a woman between 45 and 60 years old with active or convalescent COVID-19. Sequenced sample: peripheral blood. The CDR3 coding sequence is TGTGCCAGCAGTCCGCCCAGGCGCGAGCAGTACTTC. Encoded protein: CASSPPRREQYF.